The 21 T cell receptor beta chains listed next were all sequenced from one sample in a study of blood T cell repertoires in COVID-19. Clones were read by immunoSEQ multiplex PCR, and TCRdb kept only the in-frame ones, dropping some. The data hold under 75,000 clones, with approximately 86% observed a single time. Sequenced material: peripheral blood. Receptors were obtained from a man over 45 with active COVID-19.

This chain joins TRBV7-2 and TRBJ2-5; maybe TRBD1 (5 bases). CDR1 and CDR2 (germline): SGHTA, FQGNSA. Deletions cut 7 bases from V and 5 bases from J, with 17 bases between. This CDR3 is 14 amino acids long. DNA of the CDR3: TGTGCCAGCACCCGAAGGGGCCTGTGGGAGACCCAGTACTTC. This encodes CASTRRGLWETQYF.

The chain links TRBV7-2 to TRBJ2-7; D uncertain. The CDR3 is 11 amino acids. Germline assignment: CDR1 SGHTA and CDR2 FQGNSA. V shed 5 bases and J shed 2 bases, with 4 bases lying between them. The CDR3 sequence: CASSQAYEQYF. The CDR3 nucleotides are TGTGCCAGCAGCCAGGCCTACGAGCAGTACTTC. Full variable domain (remainder filled in from reference TRBV7-2 and TRBJ2-7): GAGVSQSPSNKVTEKGKDVELRCDPISGHTALYWYRQSLGQGLEFLIYFQGNSAPDKSGLPSDRFSAERTGGSVSTLTIQRTQQEDSAVYLCASSQAYEQYFGPGTRLTVT.

This clone was picked up a small number of times. The V and J genes are TRBV18 and TRBJ1-2, with D perhaps matching TRBD1 (5 bases). Trimming shortened V by 3 bases and J by 0 bases, and 17 bases separated the two germline ends. Germline V CDR1 and CDR2: KGHSH, LQKENI. The CDR3 is made up of 17 amino acids. As DNA, the CDR3 is TGTGCCAGCTCACCCTTACCCCGGCAGGGTGCTAACTATGGCTACACCTTC. Residues: CASSPLPRQGANYGYTF. The complete variable domain, with remaining parts taken from reference TRBV18 and TRBJ1-2, reads NAGVMQNPRHLVRRRGQEARLRCSPMKGHSHVYWYRQLPEEGLKFMVYLQKENIIDESGMPKERFSAEFPKEGPSILRIQQVVRGDSAAYFCASSPLPRQGANYGYTFGSGTRLTVV.

The gene calls are TRBV4-1 and TRBJ2-7; D might be TRBD2 (5 bases). The length of the CDR3 is 16 residues. Trimming pared 0 bases from V and 3 bases from J, leaving 15 bases between. Per germline, CDR1 MGHRA and CDR2 YSYEKL. The CDR3 DNA sequence: TGCGCCAGCAGCCAAGAAAACGGAGGCCTCGTCTACGAGCAGTACTTC. Residues: CASSQENGGLVYEQYF.

The chain recombines TRBV7-8 with TRBJ2-3; 7 positions agree with TRBD1. From germline, CDR1 is SGHVS and CDR2 FQNEAQ. This CDR3 contains 15 residues. Trimming took 4 bases from V and 0 from J; bases not matched to a gene: 4. CDR3 sequence (DNA): TGTGCCAGCAGCTCCAGGGACAGCAGCACAGATACGCAGTATTTT. Its protein is CASSSRDSSTDTQYF.

The chain couples TRBV5-1 to TRBJ1-4; D remains unclear. V lost 0 bases, J lost 4 bases, and 13 bases lay in between. Germline V lookup: CDR1 SGHRS, CDR2 YFSETQ. The CDR3 runs 16 residues. The CDR3 reads CASSLAPPGSNEKLFF. CDR3 bases: TGCGCCAGCAGCTTGGCCCCTCCAGGAAGTAATGAAAAACTGTTTTTT.

V gene TRBV4-1 combines with J gene TRBJ1-1, with D perhaps TRBD1 (6 bases). The CDR3 covers 14 residues. V was shortened by 2 bases and J by 5 bases, with 12 bases between the two germline ends. Germline V lookup: CDR1 MGHRA, CDR2 YSYEKL. The CDR3 DNA follows: TGCGCCAGCAGCCAAAACAGGGTAGAGACTGAAGCTTTCTTT. It codes for CASSQNRVETEAFF.

The chain carries TRBV14 and TRBJ1-1; tentatively, D is TRBD1 (5 bases). The germline V gene encodes CDR1 SGHDN and CDR2 FVKESK. This CDR3 spans 13 amino acids. V lost 4 bases and J 2 bases, leaving 8 bases between the germline ends. The CDR3 loop is CASSLGHNTEAFF. The CDR3 DNA follows: TGTGCCAGCAGCCTCGGACACAACACTGAAGCTTTCTTT.

This chain joins TRBV7-3 and TRBJ2-1, with a tentative D call TRBD2 (5 bases). V shed 5 bases and J shed 6 bases, with 20 bases lying between them. The germline CDR1 and CDR2 sequences are SGHTA and FQGTGA. The CDR3 sequence is 16 residues long. CDR3 in DNA: TGTGCCAGCAGCCCCAATAACATAGTGCTAGCCAATGAGCAGTTCTTC. This sequence encodes CASSPNNIVLANEQFF.

This chain uses TRBV19 with TRBJ2-3; TRBD1 agrees at 9 bases. This CDR3 is built from 15 residues. Per germline, CDR1 LNHDA and CDR2 SQIVND (reference sequence). V lost 4 bases and J lost 6; bases outside the gene matches: 8. CDR3 residues: CASSTMTGGGDTQYF. As DNA, the CDR3 is TGTGCCAGTAGTACGATGACAGGGGGAGGGGATACGCAGTATTTT.

This rearrangement joins TRBV18 to TRBJ2-1; 9 positions match TRBD2. The CDR3 covers 16 residues. Germline V gene lookup returns CDR1 KGHSH and CDR2 LQKENI. Trimming at V came to 1 base and at J to 10 bases, leaving 11 bases not matched to a gene. The CDR3 nucleotides are TGTGCCAGCTCACCACGACAAGCGGGCGGGAGGGTGGAGCAGTTCTTC. It yields the protein CASSPRQAGGRVEQFF.

CDR3 nucleotide sequence: TGCGCCAGCAGCCGACGTGGACAGGGATGGGCGATAAACAATCAGCCCCAGCATTTT. As protein: CASSRRGQGWAINNQPQHF. The chain employs TRBV23-1 and TRBJ1-5; 8 bases are shared with TRBD1. TRBV23-1 carries the ORF label, with uncertain function. This CDR3 spans 19 amino acids. Trimming cost V 6 bases and J 3 bases; bases outside gene matches: 19.

The chain combines TRBV6-1 with TRBJ2-3; 7 nucleotides align to TRBD1. V lost 2 bases to trimming and J lost 4 bases; unmatched junction nucleotides: 3. Germline assignment: CDR1 MNHNS and CDR2 SASEGT. This CDR3 is 14 amino acids long. Written as DNA, the CDR3 is TGTGCCAGCAGTGAATTGCAGGGGGCAGATACGCAGTATTTT. It translates to CASSELQGADTQYF.

This rearrangement joins TRBV10-3 to TRBJ1-2, with 9 bases matching TRBD1. The CDR3 extends over 18 amino acids. The J segment lost 3 bases and the V segment lost 0 bases, leaving 11 bases of the junction unmatched. The germline V gene has CDR1 ENHRY and CDR2 SYGVKD. The CDR3 protein is CAISESMSKDRGDYGYTF. CDR3 DNA sequence: TGTGCCATCAGTGAGTCGATGAGTAAGGACAGGGGCGACTATGGCTACACCTTC.

The chain combines TRBV19 with TRBJ2-5, with D perhaps TRBD2 (5 bases). Germline values: CDR1 LNHDA, CDR2 SQIVND (reference sequence). Trimming shortened V by 3 bases and J by 5 bases, and 10 bases separated the two germline ends. This CDR3 is built from 13 residues. The CDR3 DNA is TGTGCCAGTAGTATGAACGGGGTTGAGACCCAGTACTTC. As protein: CASSMNGVETQYF.

The rearrangement joins TRBV21-1 to TRBJ1-1; TRBD1, the table's D call, lacks a check against the DNA. TRBV21-1 is a listed pseudogene. The length of the CDR3 is 15 residues. The chain's CDR3 is CASSSAGGSRSEAFF. The CDR3 bases are TGTGCCAGCAGCAGCGCAGGGGGTTCCAGGTCTGAAGCTTTCTTT.

V is TRBV14 and J is TRBJ2-5, with a tentative D call TRBD2 (7 bases). This CDR3 is 13 amino acids long. CDR1 SGHDN and CDR2 FVKESK come from the germline V gene. V was cut by 4 bases and J by 4 bases, with 10 bases left in between. The CDR3 loop reads CASSRRGGETQYF. Here the CDR3 DNA reads TGTGCCAGCAGCCGGAGGGGGGGAGAGACCCAGTACTTC.

The chain is built from TRBV15 and TRBJ2-5; 11 bases align to TRBD2. Losses at the gene ends were 0 bases for V and 1 base for J; bases not matched to a gene: 10. The germline V gene encodes CDR1 LNHNV and CDR2 YYDKDF (reference sequence). This CDR3 has 19 amino acids. The CDR3 region is CATSRDRGGTSGLQETQYF. CDR3 bases: TGTGCCACCAGCAGAGACCGCGGCGGGACTAGCGGTCTCCAAGAGACCCAGTACTTC. Full variable domain (missing parts from reference TRBV15 and TRBJ2-5): DAMVIQNPRYQVTQFGKPVTLSCSQTLNHNVMYWYQQKSSQAPKLLFHYYDKDFNNEADTPDNFQSRRPNTSFCFLDIRSPGLGDTAMYLCATSRDRGGTSGLQETQYFGPGTRLLVL.

This chain joins TRBV25-1 and TRBJ2-3, with 8 nucleotides matching TRBD2. This CDR3 is built from 15 residues. The V and J ends lost 5 bases and 3 bases, in that order; junction bases with no gene match: 7. The germline gives CDR1 MGHDK, CDR2 SYGVNS. The CDR3 loop reads CASSYSGVDTDTQYF. CDR3 nucleotides: TGTGCCAGCAGTTATAGCGGGGTCGATACAGATACGCAGTATTTT. The complete variable domain, with remaining parts taken from reference TRBV25-1 and TRBJ2-3, reads EADIYQTPRYLVIGTGKKITLECSQTMGHDKMYWYQQDPGMELHLIHYSYGVNSTEKGDLSSESTVSRIRTEHFPLTLESARPSHTSQYLCASSYSGVDTDTQYFGPGTRLTVL.

This sequence joins TRBV19 and TRBJ2-2, with TRBD2 matching over 7 bases. Trimming took 11 bases from V and 6 from J; bases not matched to a gene: 6. CDR1 and CDR2 (germline): LNHDA, SQIVND (reference sequence). The CDR3 has 12 residues. DNA for the CDR3: TGTGCCTCGGGACTACCTGCCGGGGAGCTGTTTTTT. Amino acid sequence: CASGLPAGELFF.

This clone was observed a handful of times. The rearrangement joins TRBV6-5 to TRBJ2-7, with TRBD1 matching over 8 bases. V lost 8 bases and J lost 2; bases outside the gene matches: 2. Per germline, CDR1 MNHEY and CDR2 SVGAGI. The length of the CDR3 is 12 residues. In DNA form, the CDR3 reads TGTGCCAGCGGGACAGGTCCCTACGAGCAGTACTTC. The encoded protein is CASGTGPYEQYF.